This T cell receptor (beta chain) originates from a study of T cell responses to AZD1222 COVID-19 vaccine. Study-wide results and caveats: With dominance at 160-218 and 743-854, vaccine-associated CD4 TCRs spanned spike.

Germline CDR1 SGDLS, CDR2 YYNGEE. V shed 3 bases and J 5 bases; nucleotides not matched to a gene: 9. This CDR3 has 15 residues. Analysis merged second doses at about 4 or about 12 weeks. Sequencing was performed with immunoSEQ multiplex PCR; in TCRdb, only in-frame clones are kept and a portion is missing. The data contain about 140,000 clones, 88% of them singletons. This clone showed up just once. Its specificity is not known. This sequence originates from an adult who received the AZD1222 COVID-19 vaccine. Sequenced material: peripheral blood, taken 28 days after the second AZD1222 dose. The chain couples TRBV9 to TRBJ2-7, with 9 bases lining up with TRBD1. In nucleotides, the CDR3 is TGTGCCAGCAGCGCGAGGGACAGGGTAAGGAACGAGCAGTACTTC. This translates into CASSARDRVRNEQYF. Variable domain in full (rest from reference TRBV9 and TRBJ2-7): DSGVTQTPKHLITATGQRVTLRCSPRSGDLSVYWYQQSLDQGLQFLIQYYNGEERAKGNILERFSAQQFPDLHSELNLSSLELGDSALYFCASSARDRVRNEQYFGPGTRLTVT.